This T cell receptor beta chain derives from a study of molecular identifiers for immune sequencing clone quantification. V lost 3 bases, J lost 4 bases, and 9 bases lay in between. This CDR3 comprises 13 residues. Study observations and caveats: In naive cells, clones above 20 RNA copies held under 1% of molecules, whereas in effector cells they held over 99%.

Previously described methods with listed TCR primers produced the bulk TCR libraries. In TCRdb, the PCR reads were re-called with MiXCR into one record per CDR3 protein. The repertoire consists of just under 650,000 distinct CDR3 sequences, with 15% to 20% occurring once and the leading ten covering 0.7% to 1%. About this clonotype itself: Its matching antigen is unknown.

Sorting isolated naive CD8 T cells as CD8+CD4-CCR7+CD45RA+ events. The receptor's source is a human donor in good health. Some libraries in this study had Jurkat cell RNA spiked in. V is TRBV12-3 or TRBV12-4 and J is TRBJ1-2; D call uncertain. Sequencing was performed on naive CD8+ T cells from blood, with Jurkat cell RNA spiked in. Specified subset: FACS-sorted CD8+CD4-CCR7+CD45RA+ naive T cells. The CDR3 spells CASSFSGFYGYTF. Here the CDR3 DNA reads TGTGCCAGCAGTTTTTCGGGGTTCTATGGCTACACCTTC.